This T cell receptor beta chain was identified during a study of blood T cells in healthy people across ages. Study-wide points: Strong correlation existed between TCR beta diversity and naive T cell percentage. Changes seen in expanded clonotypes were possibly confounded by donor CMV status left unknown.

Through a sample-barcoded 5' primer and a J-beta primer mix, a second PCR was run for roughly 7 to 12 cycles. Sequencing yielded, for each sample, at least 3 million paired-end reads carrying CDR3. TCRdb used MiXCR to reprocess the 5' RACE reads, holding one entry per CDR3 protein. The data hold 1.5 million to 2 million distinct CDR3 sequences, with roughly 27% observed a single time. This clonotype was recorded many times. Its antigen is currently unknown. This receptor was identified in a woman between 25 and 40 years old in good health. Material for sequencing was blood.

The CDR3 nucleotides are TGCAGCGTTGCAAGGGCGGGAGAAAAACTGTTTTTT. This encodes CSVARAGEKLFF. V and J are TRBV29-1 and TRBJ1-4; unclear D gene. This CDR3 has 12 residues. Looked up from germline, CDR1 is SQVTM and CDR2 is ANQGSEA. The V end lost 4 bases, the J end lost 8 bases, and 11 bases lay between the germline ends.